The 6 T cell receptor beta chains below were found in one sample sequenced in a study of cytomegalovirus exposure and HLA in healthy donors. With 60 Vbeta and 13 Jbeta primers, the PCR was carried out. The table came from immunoSEQ multiplex PCR; TCRdb's copy has only in-frame clones and leaves some out. The data hold 100,000 or so clones, with over 65% observed a single time. Source material: PBMCs. All receptors derive from a man in his forties or fifties in good health and CMV-seropositive.

The V gene is TRBV4-1, the J gene TRBJ2-1, with D possibly being TRBD1 (6 bases). The CDR3 has 14 amino acids. Germline V gives CDR1 MGHRA, CDR2 YSYEKL. Trimming shortened V by 1 base and J by 6 bases, and 10 bases separated the two germline ends. CDR3 residues: CASSQAQGLNEQFF. CDR3 bases: TGCGCCAGCAGCCAAGCGCAGGGGCTCAATGAGCAGTTCTTC.

This clone was seen more than once but under ten times. V is TRBV5-6 and J is TRBJ2-4, with TRBD2 as a possible D gene (6 bases). Germline V gives CDR1 SGHDT, CDR2 YYEEEE. The CDR3 contains 14 residues. V was trimmed by 4 bases and J by 5 bases, leaving 13 bases between them. The CDR3 DNA is TGTGCCAGCAGCCCGGGAGTCGGGGAAAACATTCAGTACTTC. It translates to CASSPGVGENIQYF.

The rearrangement uses TRBV15 and TRBJ2-7; no firm D call. Between the trimmed V and J ends, which lost 5 bases and 7 bases, there was a span of 12 bases. Germline CDR1 is LNHNV and CDR2 is YYDKDF (reference sequence). CDR3 length equals 12 residues. CDR3 region: CATSLHWAEQYF. In DNA form, the CDR3 reads TGTGCCACCAGCCTACACTGGGCGGAGCAGTACTTC.

The rearrangement uses TRBV7-2 and TRBJ2-3; 7 bases fit TRBD1. With V trimmed by 5 bases and J by 5 bases, 4 bases remained unmatched. The CDR3 totals 13 residues. Germline CDR1 is SGHTA and CDR2 is FQGNSA. This CDR3 reads CASSLDRRDTQYF. The CDR3 nucleotides read TGTGCCAGCAGCCTGGACAGGAGAGATACGCAGTATTTT.

This chain uses TRBV11-3 with TRBJ2-5; TRBD2 matches at 11 bases. The CDR3 consists of 16 residues. Germline V gene lookup returns CDR1 SGHNT and CDR2 YENEEA. The V segment lost 5 bases and the J segment 0 bases; nucleotides outside the gene matches: 5. The CDR3 protein is CASSQRTSGYQETQYF. In nucleotides, the CDR3 is TGTGCCAGCAGCCAACGGACTAGCGGGTACCAAGAGACCCAGTACTTC.

The J gene is TRBJ2-7, the V gene TRBV11-2, with 11 bases that match TRBD2. Per germline, CDR1 SGHAT and CDR2 FQNNGV. This CDR3 is 15 amino acids long. J gave up 2 bases and V 3 bases, and 3 bases lay outside the gene matches. Here the CDR3 DNA reads TGTGCCAGCAGCTTCCTAGCGGGAGGCACCTACGAGCAGTACTTC. Amino acids: CASSFLAGGTYEQYF. The full variable domain, rest sourced from reference TRBV11-2 and TRBJ2-7, is EAGVAQSPRYKIIEKRQSVAFWCNPISGHATLYWYQQILGQGPKLLIQFQNNGVVDDSQLPKDRFSAERLKGVDSTLKIQPAKLEDSAVYLCASSFLAGGTYEQYFGPGTRLTVT.